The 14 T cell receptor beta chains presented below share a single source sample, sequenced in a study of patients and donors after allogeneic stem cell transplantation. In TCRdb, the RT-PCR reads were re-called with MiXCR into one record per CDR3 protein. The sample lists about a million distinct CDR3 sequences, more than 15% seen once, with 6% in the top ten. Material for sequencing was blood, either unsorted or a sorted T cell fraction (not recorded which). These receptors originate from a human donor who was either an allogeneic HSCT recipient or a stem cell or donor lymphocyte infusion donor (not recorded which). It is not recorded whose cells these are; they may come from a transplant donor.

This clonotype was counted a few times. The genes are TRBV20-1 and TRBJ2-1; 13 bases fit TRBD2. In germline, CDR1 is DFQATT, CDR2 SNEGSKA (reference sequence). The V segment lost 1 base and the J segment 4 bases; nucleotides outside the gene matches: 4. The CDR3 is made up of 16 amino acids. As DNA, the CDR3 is TGCAGTGCTAGAGCCCCGGGACTAGCGGGATACAATGAGCAGTTCTTC. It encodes CSARAPGLAGYNEQFF.

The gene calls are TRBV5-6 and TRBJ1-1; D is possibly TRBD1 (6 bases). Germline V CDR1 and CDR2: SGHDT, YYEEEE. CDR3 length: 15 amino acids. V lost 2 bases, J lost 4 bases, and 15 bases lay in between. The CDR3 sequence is CASSFTVRGGTEAFF. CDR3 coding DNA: TGTGCCAGCAGCTTCACGGTCAGGGGAGGCACTGAAGCTTTCTTT.

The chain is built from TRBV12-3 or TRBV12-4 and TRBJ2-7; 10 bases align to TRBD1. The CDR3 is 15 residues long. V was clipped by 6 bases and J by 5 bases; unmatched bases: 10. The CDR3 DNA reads TGTGCCAGCAGCCCCAGGACAGGGGGGTCCGACGAGCAGTACTTC. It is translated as CASSPRTGGSDEQYF.

CDR3 loop: CASREIGTSGYNEQFF. The CDR3 DNA sequence: TGTGCCAGCAGAGAAATCGGGACAAGCGGCTACAATGAGCAGTTCTTC. The V and J genes are TRBV6-1 and TRBJ2-1; tentatively, D is TRBD1 (6 bases). The CDR3 runs 16 residues. Looked up from germline, CDR1 is MNHNS and CDR2 is SASEGT. V was pared by 6 bases and J by 3 bases, with 18 bases between.

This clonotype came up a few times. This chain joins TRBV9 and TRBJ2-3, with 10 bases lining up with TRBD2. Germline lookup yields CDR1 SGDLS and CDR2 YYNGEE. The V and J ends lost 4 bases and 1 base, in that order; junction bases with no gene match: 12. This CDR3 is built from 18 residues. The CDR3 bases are TGTGCCAGCAGCCCCGGAACTAGCGGGGCCGGGGGCACAGATACGCAGTATTTT. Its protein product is CASSPGTSGAGGTDTQYF.

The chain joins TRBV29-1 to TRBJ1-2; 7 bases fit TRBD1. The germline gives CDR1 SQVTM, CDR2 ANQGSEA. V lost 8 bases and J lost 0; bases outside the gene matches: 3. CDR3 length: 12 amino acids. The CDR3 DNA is TGCAGCATAGGACAGGCTAACTATGGCTACACCTTC. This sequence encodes CSIGQANYGYTF.

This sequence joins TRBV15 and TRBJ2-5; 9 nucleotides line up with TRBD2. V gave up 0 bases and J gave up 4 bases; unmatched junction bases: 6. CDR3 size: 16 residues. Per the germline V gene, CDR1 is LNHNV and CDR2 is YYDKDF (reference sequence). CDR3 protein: CATSRDWVTSGETQYF. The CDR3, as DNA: TGTGCCACCAGCAGAGATTGGGTGACTAGCGGAGAGACCCAGTACTTC.

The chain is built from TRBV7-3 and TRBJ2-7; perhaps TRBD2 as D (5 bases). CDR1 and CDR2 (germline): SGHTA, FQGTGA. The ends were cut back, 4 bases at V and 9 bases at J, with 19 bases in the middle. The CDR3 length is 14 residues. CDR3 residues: CASSSGIGGAGQYF. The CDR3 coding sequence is TGTGCCAGCAGCTCGGGGATCGGAGGTGCCGGGCAGTACTTC.

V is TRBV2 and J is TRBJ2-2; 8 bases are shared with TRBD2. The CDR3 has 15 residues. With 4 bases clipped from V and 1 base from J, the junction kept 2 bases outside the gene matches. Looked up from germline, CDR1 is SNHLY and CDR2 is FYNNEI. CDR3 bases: TGTGCCAGCAGTGCCCTAGCGGGGAACACCGGGGAGCTGTTTTTT. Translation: CASSALAGNTGELFF.

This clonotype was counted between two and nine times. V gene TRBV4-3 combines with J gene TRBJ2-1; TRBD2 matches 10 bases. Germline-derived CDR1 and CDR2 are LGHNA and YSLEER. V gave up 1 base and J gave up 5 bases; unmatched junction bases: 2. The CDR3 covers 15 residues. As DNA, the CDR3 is TGCGCCAGCAGCCAAGGGACTAGCGGAGACAATGAGCAGTTCTTC. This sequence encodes CASSQGTSGDNEQFF.

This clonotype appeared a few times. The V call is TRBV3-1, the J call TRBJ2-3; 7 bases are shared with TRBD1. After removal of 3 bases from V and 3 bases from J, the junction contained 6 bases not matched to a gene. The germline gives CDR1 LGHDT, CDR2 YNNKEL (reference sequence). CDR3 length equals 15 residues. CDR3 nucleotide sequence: TGTGCCAGCAGCCACACAGGGGTTCGGACAGATACGCAGTATTTT. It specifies CASSHTGVRTDTQYF.

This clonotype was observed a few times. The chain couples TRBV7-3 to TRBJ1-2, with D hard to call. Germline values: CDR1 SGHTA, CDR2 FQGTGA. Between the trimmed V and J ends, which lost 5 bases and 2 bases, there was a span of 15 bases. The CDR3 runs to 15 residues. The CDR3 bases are TGTGCCAGCAGCCCCTCCGCCACGGCAAACTATGGCTACACCTTC. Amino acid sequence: CASSPSATANYGYTF. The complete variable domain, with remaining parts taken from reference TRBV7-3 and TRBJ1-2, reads GAGVSQTPSNKVTEKGKYVELRCDPISGHTALYWYRQSLGQGPEFLIYFQGTGAADDSGLPNDRFFAVRPEGSVSTLKIQRTERGDSAVYLCASSPSATANYGYTFGSGTRLTVV.

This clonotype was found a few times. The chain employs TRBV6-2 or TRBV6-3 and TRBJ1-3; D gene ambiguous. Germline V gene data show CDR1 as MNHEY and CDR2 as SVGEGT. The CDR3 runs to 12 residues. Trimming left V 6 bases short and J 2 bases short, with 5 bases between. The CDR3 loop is CASRDAGNTIYF. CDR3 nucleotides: TGTGCCAGCAGGGACGCTGGAAACACCATATATTTT.

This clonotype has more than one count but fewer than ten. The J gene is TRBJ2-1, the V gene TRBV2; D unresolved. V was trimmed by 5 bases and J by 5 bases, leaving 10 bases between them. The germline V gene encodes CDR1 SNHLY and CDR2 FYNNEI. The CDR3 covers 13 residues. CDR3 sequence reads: CASSIGPHNEQFF. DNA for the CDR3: TGTGCCAGCAGTATCGGGCCTCACAATGAGCAGTTCTTC.